These 10 T cell receptor beta chains were all obtained from the same sample, sequenced in a study of sequential checkpoint blockade in melanoma. Treatment given: randomized to nivolumab then ipilimumab (arm A) or the reverse (arm B). The table came from immunoSEQ multiplex PCR; TCRdb's copy has only in-frame clones and leaves some out. The sample consists of fewer than 20,000 clones, around three fifths of them appearing once. Here the sequenced sample was CD8+ T cells sorted from blood (inferred from file names), taken from a patient given nivolumab and ipilimumab in sequence. The receptors were sampled from a human donor with melanoma.

The V call is TRBV9, the J call TRBJ1-2; D might be TRBD1 (5 bases). Trimming pared 3 bases from V and 1 base from J, leaving 10 bases between. Germline CDR1 is SGDLS and CDR2 is YYNGEE. The CDR3 covers 14 residues. The CDR3 nucleotides read TGTGCCAGCAGCGCATCAGGGTTTAACTATGGCTACACCTTC. It is translated as CASSASGFNYGYTF.

J is TRBJ2-2 and V is TRBV4-1; weak D call: TRBD2 (6 bases). The germline V gene has CDR1 MGHRA and CDR2 YSYEKL. V lost 3 bases and J lost 1, with 15 bases in between. The CDR3 has 17 amino acids. CDR3 nucleotide sequence: TGCGCCAGCAGCCACCCTGGAGGGTTGGAGAACACCGGGGAGCTGTTTTTT. As protein: CASSHPGGLENTGELFF.

The rearrangement uses TRBV7-7 and TRBJ2-7; TRBD1 aligns across 9 bases. The V segment lost 1 base and the J segment 2 bases; nucleotides outside the gene matches: 3. The CDR3 covers 15 residues. The germline CDR1 and CDR2 sequences are SSHAT and FNYEAQ (reference sequence). The CDR3 spells CASSLGQGGAYEQYF. Here the CDR3 DNA reads TGTGCCAGCAGCTTAGGACAGGGGGGAGCCTACGAGCAGTACTTC.

With respect to this clone: One end of the junction varies from germline; a read error may be responsible. CDR3 region: CASSFGGSRLWEQYF. The DNA for the CDR3 is TGTGCCAGCAGCTTCGGGGGGTCCCGACTCTGGGAGCAGTACTTC. V and J are TRBV5-3 and TRBJ2-7; the match to TRBD2 covers 7 bases. TRBV5-3 is an open reading frame whose function is uncertain. This CDR3 spans 15 amino acids.

This clone showed up just a few times. The rearrangement links TRBV7-6 to TRBJ1-3; 9 nucleotides match TRBD1. Unmatched junction bases numbered 8, after V lost 6 bases and J lost 2 bases. Germline V gene data show CDR1 as SGHVS and CDR2 as FNYEAQ. The CDR3 contains 16 residues. The CDR3 DNA sequence: TGTGCCAGCAGAAAGTCCGGGACAGGGCCTGGAAACACCATATATTTT. This gives the protein CASRKSGTGPGNTIYF.

V gene TRBV19 combines with J gene TRBJ1-2; no reliable D call. Between the trimmed V and J ends, which lost 3 bases and 4 bases, there was a span of 12 bases. The germline gives CDR1 LNHDA, CDR2 SQIVND (reference sequence). The CDR3 loop spans 14 amino acids. The CDR3 DNA reads as TGTGCCAGTAGTATCGGGGAAGGGCTCTATGGCTACACCTTC. It encodes CASSIGEGLYGYTF.

This clone was counted a few times. This chain joins TRBV6-1 and TRBJ1-3, with no clear D. Deletions cut 5 bases from V and 8 bases from J, with 7 bases between. CDR3 size: 11 residues. CDR1 and CDR2 from the germline V gene are MNHNS and SASEGT. CDR3 in amino acids: CASSYGDTIYF. The CDR3 nucleotides are TGTGCCAGCAGTTACGGGGACACCATATATTTT.

As concerns this clone: One end of the junction is discordant with germline, which a read error may explain. V and J are TRBV5-3 and TRBJ2-7; 11 nucleotides align to TRBD2. TRBV5-3 is an ORF, with its function uncertain. The CDR3 extends over 15 amino acids. The CDR3 spells CASSLESSGGNEQYF. Here the CDR3 DNA reads TGTGCCAGCAGCTTGGAATCTAGCGGGGGGAACGAGCAGTACTTC.

This clone is deemed medium-sized. V gene TRBV21-1 combines with J gene TRBJ1-1; no DNA check was done on the table's D call, TRBD1. TRBV21-1 is termed a pseudogene. The CDR3 runs to 18 residues. DNA of the CDR3: TGTGCCAGCAGCAAAACTTGTGTCGGCAGGGGATGGTACACTGAAGCTTTCTTT. Residues: CASSKTCVGRGWYTEAFF.

This clone was counted a few times. The gene calls are TRBV5-4 and TRBJ2-2, with a possible D match to TRBD2 (6 bases). V was pared by 4 bases and J by 5 bases, with 15 bases between. Per germline, CDR1 SGHNT and CDR2 YYREEE (reference sequence). CDR3 size: 15 residues. This CDR3 is CASSRLAGQTGELFF. In DNA, the CDR3 is TGTGCCAGCAGCCGTCTCGCGGGGCAGACCGGGGAGCTGTTTTTT.